This entry features one TCR beta chain sequence. This may stem from a read error, because a much larger clone lies one nucleotide away. Diagnoses were made from clinical symptoms, serum measures (thyroxine and TRAb), thyroid ultrasound and orbital computed tomography. CDR1 and CDR2 (germline): MDHEN, SYDVKM. The CDR3 is 17 amino acids. The trim removed 6 bases at V and 2 bases at J, leaving 13 bases unmatched. The sample is drawn from a study of T cells in Graves' hyperthyroidism and ophthalmopathy. The CDR3 regions of TCR beta were amplified from RNA transcripts. A set of HTBI primers served as the primers for a first-round RT-PCR of the TCR CDR3. TCRdb independently ran MiXCR on the multiplex PCR reads; one entry per CDR3 protein. The table lists about 300,000 distinct CDR3 sequences, about an eighth of them singletons.

This sequence joins TRBV28 and TRBJ1-5; 7 nucleotides line up with TRBD1. The TCR originated in a woman in her thirties with Graves' hyperthyroidism that later progressed to Graves' ophthalmopathy. The sequencing input was blood. CDR3 sequence: CASSRGDRAYGNQPQHF. CDR3 coding DNA: TGTGCCAGCAGCCGAGGGGACAGAGCTTATGGCAATCAGCCCCAGCATTTT. Combining the CDR3 with reference TRBV28 and TRBJ1-5 gives the whole variable domain DVKVTQSSRYLVKRTGEKVFLECVQDMDHENMFWYRQDPGLGLRLIYFSYDVKMKEKGDIPEGYSVSREKKERFSLILESASTNQTSMYLCASSRGDRAYGNQPQHFGDGTRLSIL.